This paragraph covers one T cell receptor (beta chain) sequence. This sample was taken from a study of cytomegalovirus exposure and HLA in healthy donors. The CDR3 covers 12 residues. Germline V gives CDR1 SNHLY, CDR2 FYNNEI. V gave up 7 bases and J gave up 3 bases, with 10 bases separating them. The data were produced by immunoSEQ multiplex PCR, yet TCRdb's version contains in-frame clones alone and is incomplete. The sample records some 260,000 clones, about 90% being singletons. This rearrangement joins TRBV2 to TRBJ2-7; a weak D match, TRBD1 (6 bases). This clonotype was obtained from a man in his late teens or twenties in good health and CMV-seropositive. Sequencing input: PBMCs. The CDR3 nucleotides read TGTGCCAGCACCCACAGGGTCTACGAGCAGTACTTC. Translation gives CASTHRVYEQYF. The entire variable domain, with the rest obtained from reference TRBV2 and TRBJ2-7, is as follows: EPEVTQTPSHQVTQMGQEVILRCVPISNHLYFYWYRQILGQKVEFLVSFYNNEISEKSEIFDDQFSVERPDGSNFTLKIRSTKLEDSAMYFCASTHRVYEQYFGPGTRLTVT.